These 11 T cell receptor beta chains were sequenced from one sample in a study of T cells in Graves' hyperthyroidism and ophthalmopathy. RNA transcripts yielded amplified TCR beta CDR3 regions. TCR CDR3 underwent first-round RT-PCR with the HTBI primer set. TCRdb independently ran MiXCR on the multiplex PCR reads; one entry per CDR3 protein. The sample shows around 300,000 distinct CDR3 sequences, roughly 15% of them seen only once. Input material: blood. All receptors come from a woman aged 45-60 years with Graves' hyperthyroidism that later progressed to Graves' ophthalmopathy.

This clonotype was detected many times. DNA for the CDR3: TGTGCCAGCAGCCCTCCGGGACTAGCGGGAGTGACAGATACGCAGTATTTT. Its translation: CASSPPGLAGVTDTQYF. The chain recombines TRBV2 with TRBJ2-3; TRBD2 matches 14 bases. In germline, CDR1 is SNHLY, CDR2 FYNNEI. The CDR3 is 17 amino acids. Germline trimming cut 6 bases from V and 3 bases from J; bases unmatched to any gene: 8.

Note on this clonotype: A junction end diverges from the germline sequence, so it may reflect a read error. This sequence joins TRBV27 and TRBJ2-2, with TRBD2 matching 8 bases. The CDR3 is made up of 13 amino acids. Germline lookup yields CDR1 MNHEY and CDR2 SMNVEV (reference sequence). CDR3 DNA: TGCGCCAGCCGGGAGGGAAACACCGGGGAGCTGTTTTTT. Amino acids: CASREGNTGELFF.

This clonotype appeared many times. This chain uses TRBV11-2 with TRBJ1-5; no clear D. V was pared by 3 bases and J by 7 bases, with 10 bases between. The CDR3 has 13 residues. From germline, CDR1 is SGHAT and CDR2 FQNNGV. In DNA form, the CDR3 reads TGTGCCAGCAGCTTTGAAGCGGAGCAGCCCCAGCATTTT. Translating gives CASSFEAEQPQHF.

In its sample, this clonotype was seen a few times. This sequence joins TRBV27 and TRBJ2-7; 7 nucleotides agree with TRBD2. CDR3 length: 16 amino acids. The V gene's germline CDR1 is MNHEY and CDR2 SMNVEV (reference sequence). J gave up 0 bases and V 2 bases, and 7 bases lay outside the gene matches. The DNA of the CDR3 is TGTGCCAGCAGTTTAGACGGCGGGAGCCGCTCCTACGAGCAGTACTTC. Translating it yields CASSLDGGSRSYEQYF.

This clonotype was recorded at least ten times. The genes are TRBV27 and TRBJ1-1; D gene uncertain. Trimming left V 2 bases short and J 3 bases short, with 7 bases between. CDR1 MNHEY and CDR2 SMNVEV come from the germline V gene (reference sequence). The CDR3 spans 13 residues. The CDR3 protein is CASSLRRDTEAFF. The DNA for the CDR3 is TGTGCCAGCAGTTTACGTAGGGACACTGAAGCTTTCTTT.

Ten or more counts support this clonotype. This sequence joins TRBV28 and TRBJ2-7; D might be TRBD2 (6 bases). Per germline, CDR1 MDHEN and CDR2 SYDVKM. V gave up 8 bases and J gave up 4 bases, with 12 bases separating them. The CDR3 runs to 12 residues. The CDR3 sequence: CASSGTYYEQYF. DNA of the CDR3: TGTGCCAGCTCCGGGACTTATTACGAGCAGTACTTC.

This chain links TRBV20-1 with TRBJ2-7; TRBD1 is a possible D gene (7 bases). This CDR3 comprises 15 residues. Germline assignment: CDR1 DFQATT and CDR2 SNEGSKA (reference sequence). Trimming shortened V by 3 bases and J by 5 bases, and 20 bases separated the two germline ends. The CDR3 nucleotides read TGCAGTGCTAGCCCGGGTGGAGGGGGCTTAGACGAGCAGTACTTC. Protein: CSASPGGGGLDEQYF.

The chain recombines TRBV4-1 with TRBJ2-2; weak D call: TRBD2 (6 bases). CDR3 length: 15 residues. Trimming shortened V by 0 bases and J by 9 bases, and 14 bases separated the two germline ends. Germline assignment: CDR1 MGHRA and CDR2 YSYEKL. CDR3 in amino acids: CASSQDQAEGRELFF. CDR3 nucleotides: TGCGCCAGCAGCCAAGATCAAGCGGAGGGTCGGGAGCTGTTTTTT.

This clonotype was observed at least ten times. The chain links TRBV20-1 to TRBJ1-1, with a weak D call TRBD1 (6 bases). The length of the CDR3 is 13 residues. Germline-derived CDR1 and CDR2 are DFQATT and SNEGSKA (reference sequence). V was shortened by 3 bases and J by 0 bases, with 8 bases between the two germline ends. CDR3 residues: CSASGDMNTEAFF. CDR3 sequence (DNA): TGCAGTGCTAGCGGGGACATGAACACTGAAGCTTTCTTT.

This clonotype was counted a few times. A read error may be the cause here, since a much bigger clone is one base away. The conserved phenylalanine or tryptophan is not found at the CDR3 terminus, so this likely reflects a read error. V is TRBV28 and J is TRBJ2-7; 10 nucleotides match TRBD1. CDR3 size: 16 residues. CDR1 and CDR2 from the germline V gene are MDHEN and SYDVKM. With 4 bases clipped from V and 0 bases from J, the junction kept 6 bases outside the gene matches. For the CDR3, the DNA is TGTGCCAGCAGTTCATCTCGGACAGGGGGCTCCTACGAGCAGTACCTC. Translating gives CASSSSRTGGSYEQYL.

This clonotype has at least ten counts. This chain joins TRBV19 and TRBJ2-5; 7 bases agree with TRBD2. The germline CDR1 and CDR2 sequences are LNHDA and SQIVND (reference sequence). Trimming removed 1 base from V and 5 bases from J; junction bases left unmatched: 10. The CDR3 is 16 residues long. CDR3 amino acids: CASSIGLAGVRETQYF. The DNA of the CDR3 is TGTGCCAGTAGTATAGGACTTGCGGGAGTACGGGAGACCCAGTACTTC. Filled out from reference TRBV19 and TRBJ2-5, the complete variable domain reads DGGITQSPKYLFRKEGQNVTLSCEQNLNHDAMYWYRQDPGQGLRLIYYSQIVNDFQKGDIAEGYSVSREKKESFPLTVTSAQKNPTAFYLCASSIGLAGVRETQYFGPGTRLLVL.